The following is a T cell receptor (beta chain) sequence with its context. The antigen is undetermined. The data stem from a study of early T cells in non-severe SARS-CoV-2 infection. Across the study: The sequenced material was bulk RNA from unsorted whole blood, and its chains were unpaired. Points from the study as a whole: Reliance on VDJdb matching favored anti-spike CD8 responses; private and CD4 specificities were missed.

Attachment of unique molecular identifiers to individual cDNA molecules was performed. MiXCR, applied by TCRdb to the 5' RACE reads, yields one record per CDR3 protein. This sample carries about 54,000 distinct CDR3 sequences, about 7.7% of them seen once, and the ten largest clones take about 11%. This clonotype was sampled from an adult who was a healthcare worker with PCR-confirmed SARS-CoV-2 infection or an uninfected control (not recorded which). The material sequenced was whole blood, taken at baseline.

The CDR3 is CSAAGTGSGTGELFF. DNA of the CDR3: TGCAGTGCTGCGGGAACAGGGTCGGGCACCGGGGAGCTGTTTTTT. V gene TRBV20-1 combines with J gene TRBJ2-2, with D perhaps being TRBD1 or TRBD2 (6 bases each). The CDR3 spans 15 residues. With 5 bases removed from V and 4 bases from J, the gap between germline ends came to 17 bases. Per germline, CDR1 DFQATT and CDR2 SNEGSKA (reference sequence).